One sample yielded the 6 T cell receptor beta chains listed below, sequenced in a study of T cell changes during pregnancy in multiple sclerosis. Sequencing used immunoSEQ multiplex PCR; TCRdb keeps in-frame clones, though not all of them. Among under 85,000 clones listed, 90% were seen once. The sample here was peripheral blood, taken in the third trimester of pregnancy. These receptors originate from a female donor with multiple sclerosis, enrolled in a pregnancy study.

The chain's CDR3 is CSAWETDGGLYEQYF. The DNA for the CDR3 is TGCAGCGCCTGGGAGACAGACGGGGGGCTGTACGAGCAGTACTTC. The chain is built from TRBV29-1 and TRBJ2-7, with D perhaps matching TRBD2 (7 bases). CDR3 length equals 15 residues. Germline V gene lookup returns CDR1 SQVTM and CDR2 ANQGSEA. Between the trimmed V and J ends, which lost 7 bases and 4 bases, there was a span of 23 bases.

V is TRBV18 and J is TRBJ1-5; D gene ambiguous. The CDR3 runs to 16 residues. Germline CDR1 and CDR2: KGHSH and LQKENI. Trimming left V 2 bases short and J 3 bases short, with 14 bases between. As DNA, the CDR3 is TGTGCCAGCTCACCATACGCTACAGCGGCCAATCAGCCCCAGCATTTT. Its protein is CASSPYATAANQPQHF. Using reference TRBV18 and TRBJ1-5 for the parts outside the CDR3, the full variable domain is NAGVMQNPRHLVRRRGQEARLRCSPMKGHSHVYWYRQLPEEGLKFMVYLQKENIIDESGMPKERFSAEFPKEGPSILRIQQVVRGDSAAYFCASSPYATAANQPQHFGDGTRLSIL.

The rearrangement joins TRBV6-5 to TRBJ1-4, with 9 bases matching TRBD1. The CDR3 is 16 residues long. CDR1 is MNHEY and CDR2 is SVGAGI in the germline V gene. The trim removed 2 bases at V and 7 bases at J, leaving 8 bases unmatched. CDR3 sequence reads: CASSYGAGTGSEKLFF. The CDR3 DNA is TGTGCCAGCAGTTACGGGGCCGGGACAGGGAGTGAAAAACTGTTTTTT.

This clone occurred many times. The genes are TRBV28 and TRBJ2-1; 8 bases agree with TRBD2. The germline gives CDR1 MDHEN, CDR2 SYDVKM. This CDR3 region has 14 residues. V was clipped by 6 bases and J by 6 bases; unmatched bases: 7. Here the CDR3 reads CASSLLSGGNEQFF. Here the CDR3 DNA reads TGTGCCAGCAGCCTTCTGAGCGGGGGCAATGAGCAGTTCTTC.

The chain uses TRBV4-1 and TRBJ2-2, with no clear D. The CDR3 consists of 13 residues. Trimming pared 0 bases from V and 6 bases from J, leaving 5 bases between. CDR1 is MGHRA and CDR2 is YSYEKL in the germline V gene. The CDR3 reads CASSQDPSGELFF. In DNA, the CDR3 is TGCGCCAGCAGCCAAGATCCATCCGGGGAGCTGTTTTTT.

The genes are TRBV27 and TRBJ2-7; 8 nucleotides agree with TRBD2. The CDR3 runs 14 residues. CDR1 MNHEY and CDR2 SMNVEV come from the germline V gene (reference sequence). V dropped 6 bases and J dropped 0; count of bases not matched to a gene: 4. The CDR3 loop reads CASSLAGSSYEQYF. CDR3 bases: TGTGCCAGCAGCTTAGCGGGATCCTCCTACGAGCAGTACTTC.